This TCR beta chain emerged from a study of blood T cell repertoires in COVID-19. At the level of the study: Samples representing acute and convalescent COVID-19 were sourced from the United States, Italy and Spain.

Original handling: From reference gene primer amplification, estimates of nucleated cell counts were derived. Produced via immunoSEQ multiplex PCR; TCRdb's table is partial and in-frame only. V and J calls and clone size follow that table, whereas D and trimming were derived from the DNA. The sample shows 110,000 to 150,000 clones, roughly 80% of them seen only once. CDR1 is SGDLS, CDR2 YYNGEE, per germline. Trimming removed 0 bases from V and 0 bases from J, with 13 bases in between. The CDR3 covers 17 residues. Source material: peripheral blood. The sequence was collected from a man between 65 and 79 years old who had recovered from COVID-19. The rearrangement links TRBV9 to TRBJ2-1, with D possibly being TRBD2 (5 bases). CDR3 region: CASSVGESLTSYNEQFF. In nucleotides, the CDR3 is TGTGCCAGCAGCGTAGGGGAGTCCCTCACCTCCTACAATGAGCAGTTCTTC.